Presented here are 23 T cell receptor beta chains from one specimen sequenced in a study of blood T cell repertoires in COVID-19. Method: immunoSEQ multiplex PCR; TCRdb's copy keeps in-frame clones and lacks some. The data hold roughly 38,000 clones, with about 88% observed a single time. Sequencing was carried out using peripheral blood. These receptors were taken from a man between 45 and 60 years old in a cohort sampled during active COVID-19.

The chain has TRBV3-1 (or the pseudogene TRBV3-2) and TRBJ2-5, with 10 bases matching TRBD2. CDR3 length equals 19 residues. The junction had 12 bases not matched to a gene; V was cut back by 2 bases and J by 0 bases. CDR1 and CDR2 from the germline V gene are LGHDT and YNNKEL (reference sequence). CDR3: CASSQLAGAAGSYQETQYF. CDR3 nucleotides: TGTGCCAGCAGCCAACTAGCGGGAGCCGCTGGGTCTTACCAAGAGACCCAGTACTTC.

The rearrangement joins TRBV24-1 to TRBJ2-2, with 8 nucleotides matching TRBD1. V lost 0 bases, J lost 3 bases, and 5 bases stayed unmatched. The germline CDR1 and CDR2 sequences are KGHDR and SFDVKD. The CDR3 totals 17 residues. This CDR3 reads CATSDLKSDRDTGELFF. CDR3 sequence (DNA): TGTGCCACCAGTGATTTGAAGTCGGACAGGGACACCGGGGAGCTGTTTTTT.

The chain joins TRBV9 to TRBJ2-7, with 9 bases identical to TRBD2. The CDR3 is 15 residues long. The J segment lost 1 base and the V segment lost 1 base, leaving 3 bases of the junction unmatched. Germline CDR1 SGDLS, CDR2 YYNGEE. The DNA for the CDR3 is TGTGCCAGCAGCGTAAGAGCGGGGGGTTCCTACGAGCAGTACTTC. Translation: CASSVRAGGSYEQYF.

The chain recombines TRBV7-2 with TRBJ2-3, with D perhaps matching TRBD2 (6 bases). The length of the CDR3 is 15 residues. CDR1 SGHTA and CDR2 FQGNSA come from the germline V gene. Trimming took 5 bases from V and 0 from J, leaving 12 bases between them. The CDR3 sequence: CASSPGTSSTDTQYF. In DNA form, the CDR3 reads TGTGCCAGCAGCCCCGGGACTTCTAGCACAGATACGCAGTATTTT.

This chain links TRBV6-5 with TRBJ2-7; 10 bases agree with TRBD1. CDR1 MNHEY and CDR2 SVGAGI come from the germline V gene. V shed 10 bases, J shed 6 bases, and the junction held 3 bases outside the gene matches. The CDR3 sequence is 11 residues long. The CDR3 protein is CANGTGVEQYF. The CDR3 DNA sequence: TGTGCCAACGGGACAGGGGTCGAGCAGTACTTC.

The J gene is TRBJ2-5, the V gene TRBV6-2 or TRBV6-3, with TRBD2 matching 7 bases. This CDR3 is built from 17 residues. The germline V gene encodes CDR1 MNHEY and CDR2 SVGEGT. Trimming at V came to 2 bases and at J to 4 bases, leaving 13 bases not matched to a gene. CDR3 coding DNA: TGTGCCAGCAGTTACAGTTGGGGGGGGACCCCAAGAGAGACCCAGTACTTC. As protein: CASSYSWGGTPRETQYF.

V is TRBV21-1 and J is TRBJ2-7; the table names TRBD2, a call not compared with the DNA. TRBV21-1 is a pseudogene segment. This CDR3 has 14 residues. CDR3 coding DNA: TGTGCCAGCAGCGGTTGGACGCGCGGGGGCGAGCAGTACGTC. It codes for CASSGWTRGGEQYV.

The chain combines TRBV5-6 with TRBJ2-3; 8 bases align to TRBD2. Germline-derived CDR1 and CDR2 are SGHDT and YYEEEE. V was pared by 2 bases and J by 1 base, with 6 bases of the junction left unmatched. The CDR3 covers 16 residues. The CDR3 nucleotides read TGTGCCAGCAGCTTTCATAGCGGGAAACGCACAGATACGCAGTATTTT. It codes for CASSFHSGKRTDTQYF.

The chain joins TRBV28 to TRBJ1-2; 7 bases are shared with TRBD1. Trimming cost V 5 bases and J 3 bases; bases outside gene matches: 6. This CDR3 is 14 amino acids long. Germline lookup yields CDR1 MDHEN and CDR2 SYDVKM. CDR3 protein: CASSAQGEYYGYTF. As DNA, the CDR3 is TGTGCCAGCAGTGCCCAGGGGGAATACTATGGCTACACCTTC.

This chain connects TRBV7-6 to TRBJ2-1; TRBD1 is a possible D gene (6 bases). This CDR3 spans 15 amino acids. CDR1 is SGHVS and CDR2 is FNYEAQ in the germline V gene. V lost 3 bases and J lost 7, with 16 bases in between. The CDR3 sequence is CASSLGGEGDNEQFF. The CDR3 DNA follows: TGTGCCAGCAGCTTGGGCGGTGAGGGGGATAATGAGCAGTTCTTC.

This chain joins TRBV24-1 and TRBJ2-3, with 12 bases aligning to TRBD2. The V segment lost 2 bases and the J segment 0 bases; nucleotides outside the gene matches: 5. Germline V gene data show CDR1 as KGHDR and CDR2 as SFDVKD. CDR3 size: 18 residues. The CDR3 sequence is CATSDSSGRESSTDTQYF. The CDR3 DNA follows: TGTGCCACCAGTGATTCTAGCGGGAGGGAATCTAGCACAGATACGCAGTATTTT.

V is TRBV7-9 and J is TRBJ2-5; no definite D call. V was trimmed by 4 bases and J by 2 bases, leaving 11 bases between them. CDR3 length: 14 residues. In germline, CDR1 is SEHNR, CDR2 FQNEAQ (reference sequence). The CDR3 sequence is CASSSDWSQETQYF. CDR3 in DNA: TGTGCCAGCAGCTCCGACTGGTCTCAAGAGACCCAGTACTTC. Looking up the rest from reference TRBV7-9 and TRBJ2-5 gives the full variable domain: DTGVSQNPRHKITKRGQNVTFRCDPISEHNRLYWYRQTLGQGPEFLTYFQNEAQLEKSRLLSDRFSAERPKGSFSTLEIQRTEQGDSAMYLCASSSDWSQETQYFGPGTRLLVL.

The V and J genes are TRBV9 and TRBJ2-5, with a possible D match to TRBD2 (7 bases). This CDR3 has 16 amino acids. V was trimmed by 0 bases and J by 2 bases, leaving 14 bases between them. From germline, CDR1 is SGDLS and CDR2 YYNGEE. CDR3 bases: TGTGCCAGCAGCGTAGAGGAGGGGGGAGGGCAAGAGACCCAGTACTTC. This translates into CASSVEEGGGQETQYF.

This clone was detected a few times. The V gene is TRBV7-3, the J gene TRBJ2-1, with 9 bases fitting TRBD1. This CDR3 is built from 18 residues. CDR1 is SGHTA and CDR2 is FQGTGA in the germline V gene. V lost 1 base, J lost 4 bases, and 11 bases stayed unmatched. The CDR3 DNA reads as TGTGCCAGCAGCTTAAAAATTAGGGGACAGGGTAATTACAATGAGCAGTTCTTC. This translates into CASSLKIRGQGNYNEQFF.

The chain couples TRBV29-1 to TRBJ2-7; D might be TRBD2 (5 bases). The CDR3 extends over 14 amino acids. The germline V gene encodes CDR1 SQVTM and CDR2 ANQGSEA. Deletions cut 6 bases from V and 2 bases from J, with 17 bases between. DNA of the CDR3: TGCAGCGTGGGGAGAGGGTCCTACCCCTACGAGCAGTACTTC. Translated: CSVGRGSYPYEQYF.

V and J are TRBV9 and TRBJ1-5, with 8 nucleotides matching TRBD1. The CDR3 runs to 14 residues. The ends lost 3 bases at V and 6 bases at J; junction bases unmatched: 5. Germline V gene sequence: CDR1 SGDLS, CDR2 YYNGEE. The CDR3 loop reads CASSASGGGQPQHF. CDR3 sequence (DNA): TGTGCCAGCAGCGCCTCAGGGGGCGGTCAGCCCCAGCATTTT.

This clone is a singleton in its sample. V usage is TRBV25-1 and J usage is TRBJ1-6; the D is unclear. The V and J ends lost 8 bases and 5 bases respectively, with 7 bases between them. The CDR3 totals 12 residues. The germline V gene encodes CDR1 MGHDK and CDR2 SYGVNS. CDR3 residues: CASAANNSPLHF. DNA of the CDR3: TGTGCCAGCGCGGCGAATAATTCACCCCTCCACTTT.

In this sample, this clone turned up a few times. The chain couples TRBV7-9 to TRBJ1-1; no reliable D call. This CDR3 comprises 15 residues. V lost 5 bases and J 1 base, leaving 14 bases between the germline ends. The germline gives CDR1 SEHNR, CDR2 FQNEAQ (reference sequence). The CDR3 region has the DNA TGTGCCAGCAGCAAGGCGGGGAAACCGAACACTGAAGCTTTCTTT. Its protein is CASSKAGKPNTEAFF.

The chain is built from TRBV7-9 and TRBJ2-3, with 11 bases matching TRBD2. J gave up 0 bases and V 5 bases, and 7 bases lay outside the gene matches. The germline CDR1 and CDR2 sequences are SEHNR and FQNEAQ (reference sequence). This CDR3 region has 17 residues. CDR3 in amino acids: CASSGLAGGISTDTQYF. In nucleotides, the CDR3 is TGTGCCAGCAGCGGGCTAGCGGGGGGTATTAGCACAGATACGCAGTATTTT.

The chain has TRBV6-2 or TRBV6-3 and TRBJ2-7; TRBD2 is a possible D gene (7 bases). Per germline, CDR1 MNHEY and CDR2 SVGEGT. The CDR3 length is 15 residues. The ends were cut back, 6 bases at V and 6 bases at J, with 21 bases in the middle. In DNA, the CDR3 is TGTGCCAGCAGCGTCGTGGGGGGGGCCGGGGCCGAGCAGTACTTC. The encoded protein is CASSVVGGAGAEQYF.

The chain recombines TRBV27 with TRBJ1-2; no definite D call. The germline V gene encodes CDR1 MNHEY and CDR2 SMNVEV (reference sequence). CDR3 length: 14 residues. The V and J ends lost 4 bases and 2 bases respectively, with 11 bases between them. The CDR3 nucleotides read TGTGCCAGCAGTTCCGAGATAAACAACTATGGCTACACCTTC. This codes for CASSSEINNYGYTF.

This chain links TRBV10-3 with TRBJ2-7; TRBD1 might be the D (6 bases). From germline, CDR1 is ENHRY and CDR2 SYGVKD. This CDR3 has 14 amino acids. The V and J ends lost 8 bases and 0 bases respectively, with 14 bases between them. In nucleotides, the CDR3 is TGTGCCATCCTCCGGGACATAGACTCCTACGAGCAGTACTTC. Translation gives CAILRDIDSYEQYF.

The chain is built from TRBV3-1 (or the pseudogene TRBV3-2) and TRBJ2-1; 9 nucleotides match TRBD2. The junction had 3 bases not matched to a gene; V was cut back by 0 bases and J by 12 bases. This CDR3 has 13 amino acids. The germline V gene has CDR1 LGHDT and CDR2 YNNKEL (reference sequence). The chain's CDR3 is CASSQDAGGGQFF. The CDR3, as DNA: TGTGCCAGCAGCCAAGATGCGGGAGGGGGGCAGTTCTTC.